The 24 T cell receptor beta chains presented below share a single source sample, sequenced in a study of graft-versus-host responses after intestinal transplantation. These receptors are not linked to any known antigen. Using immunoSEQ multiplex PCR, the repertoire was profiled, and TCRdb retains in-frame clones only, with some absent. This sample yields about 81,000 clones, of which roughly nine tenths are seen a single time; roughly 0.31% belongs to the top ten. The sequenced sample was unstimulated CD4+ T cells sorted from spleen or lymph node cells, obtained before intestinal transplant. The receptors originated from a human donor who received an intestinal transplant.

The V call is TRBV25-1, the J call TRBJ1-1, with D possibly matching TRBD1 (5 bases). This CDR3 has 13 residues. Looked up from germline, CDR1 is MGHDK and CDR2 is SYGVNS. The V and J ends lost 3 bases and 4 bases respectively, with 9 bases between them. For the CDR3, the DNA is TGTGCCAGCAGTGAGTCAGGGTCCACTGAAGCTTTCTTT. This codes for CASSESGSTEAFF.

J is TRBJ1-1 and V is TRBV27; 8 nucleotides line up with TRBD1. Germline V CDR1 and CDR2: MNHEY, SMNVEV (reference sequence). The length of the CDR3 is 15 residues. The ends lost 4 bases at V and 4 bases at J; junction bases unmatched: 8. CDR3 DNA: TGTGCCAGCAGTTCCTATGCTACAGGGGGCACTGAAGCTTTCTTT. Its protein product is CASSSYATGGTEAFF.

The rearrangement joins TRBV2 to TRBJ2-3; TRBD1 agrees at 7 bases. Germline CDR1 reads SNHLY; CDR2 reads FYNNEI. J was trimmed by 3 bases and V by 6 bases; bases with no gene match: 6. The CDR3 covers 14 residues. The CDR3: CASSLEQGTDTQYF. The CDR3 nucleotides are TGTGCCAGCAGCCTGGAACAGGGGACAGATACGCAGTATTTT.

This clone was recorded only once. The CDR3 protein is CASSRGGKNTGELFF. CDR3 in DNA: TGTGCCAGCAGCAGGGGGGGGAAGAACACCGGGGAGCTGTTTTTT. The genes are TRBV21-1 and TRBJ2-2; the tabulated D call, TRBD2, remains unverified against the DNA. TRBV21-1 is assigned pseudogene status. The length of the CDR3 is 15 residues.

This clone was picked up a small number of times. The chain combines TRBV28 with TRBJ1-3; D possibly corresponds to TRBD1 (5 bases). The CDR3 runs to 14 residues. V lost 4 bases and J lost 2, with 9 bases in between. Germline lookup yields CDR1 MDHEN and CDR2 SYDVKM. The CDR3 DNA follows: TGTGCCAGCAGTTGGAGGGGACCTGGAAACACCATATATTTT. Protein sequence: CASSWRGPGNTIYF. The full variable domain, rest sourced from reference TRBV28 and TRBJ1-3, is DVKVTQSSRYLVKRTGEKVFLECVQDMDHENMFWYRQDPGLGLRLIYFSYDVKMKEKGDIPEGYSVSREKKERFSLILESASTNQTSMYLCASSWRGPGNTIYFGEGSWLTVV.

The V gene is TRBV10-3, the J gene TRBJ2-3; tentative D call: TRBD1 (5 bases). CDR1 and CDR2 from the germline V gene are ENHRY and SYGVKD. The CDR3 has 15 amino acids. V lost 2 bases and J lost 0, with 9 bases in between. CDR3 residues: CAISEGAASTDTQYF. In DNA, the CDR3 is TGTGCCATCAGTGAGGGGGCTGCTAGCACAGATACGCAGTATTTT.

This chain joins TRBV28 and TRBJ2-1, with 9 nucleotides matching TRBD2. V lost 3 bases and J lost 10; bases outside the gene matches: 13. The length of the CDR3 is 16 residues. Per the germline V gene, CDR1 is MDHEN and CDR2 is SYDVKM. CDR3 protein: CASSLTGLAFRREQFF. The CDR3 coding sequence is TGTGCCAGCAGTTTGACGGGACTAGCTTTTAGGAGGGAGCAGTTCTTC.

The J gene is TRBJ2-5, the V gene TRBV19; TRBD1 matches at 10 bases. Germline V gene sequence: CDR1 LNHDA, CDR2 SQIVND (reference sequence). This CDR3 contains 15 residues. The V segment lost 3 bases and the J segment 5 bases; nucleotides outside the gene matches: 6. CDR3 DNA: TGTGCCAGTAGTATTAGGGGGACAGGGGCCGAGACCCAGTACTTC. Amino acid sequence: CASSIRGTGAETQYF. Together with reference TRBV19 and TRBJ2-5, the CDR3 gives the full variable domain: DGGITQSPKYLFRKEGQNVTLSCEQNLNHDAMYWYRQDPGQGLRLIYYSQIVNDFQKGDIAEGYSVSREKKESFPLTVTSAQKNPTAFYLCASSIRGTGAETQYFGPGTRLLVL.

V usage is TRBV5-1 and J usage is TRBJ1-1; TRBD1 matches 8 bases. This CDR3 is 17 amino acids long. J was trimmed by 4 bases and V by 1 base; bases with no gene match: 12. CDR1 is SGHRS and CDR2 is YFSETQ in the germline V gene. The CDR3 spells CASSLPGAGGIGTEAFF. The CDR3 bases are TGCGCCAGCAGCTTGCCCGGGGCAGGGGGCATCGGCACTGAAGCTTTCTTT.

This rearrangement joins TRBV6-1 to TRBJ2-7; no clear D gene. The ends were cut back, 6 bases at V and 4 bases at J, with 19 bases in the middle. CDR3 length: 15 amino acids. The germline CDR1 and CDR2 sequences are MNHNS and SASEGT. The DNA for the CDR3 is TGTGCCAGCAGGGAGCGCGGCTGGCGTGGTTACGAGCAGTACTTC. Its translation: CASRERGWRGYEQYF.

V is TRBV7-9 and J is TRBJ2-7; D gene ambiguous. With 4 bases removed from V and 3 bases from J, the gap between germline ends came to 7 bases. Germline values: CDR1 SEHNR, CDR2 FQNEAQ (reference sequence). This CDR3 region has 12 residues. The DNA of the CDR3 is TGTGCCAGCAGCTCGAGAAACTACGAGCAGTACTTC. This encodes CASSSRNYEQYF.

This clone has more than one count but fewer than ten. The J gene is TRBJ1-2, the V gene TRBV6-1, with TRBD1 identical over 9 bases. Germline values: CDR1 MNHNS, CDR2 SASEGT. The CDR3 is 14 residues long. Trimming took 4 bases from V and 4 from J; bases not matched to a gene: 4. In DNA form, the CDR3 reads TGTGCCAGCAGTGCAACGACAGGGGGCTATGGCTACACCTTC. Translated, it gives CASSATTGGYGYTF.

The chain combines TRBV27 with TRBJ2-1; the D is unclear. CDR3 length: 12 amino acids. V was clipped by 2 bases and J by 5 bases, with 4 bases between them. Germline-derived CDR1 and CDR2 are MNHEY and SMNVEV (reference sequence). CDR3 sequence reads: CASSLPNNEQFF. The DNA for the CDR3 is TGTGCCAGCAGTTTACCTAACAATGAGCAGTTCTTC.

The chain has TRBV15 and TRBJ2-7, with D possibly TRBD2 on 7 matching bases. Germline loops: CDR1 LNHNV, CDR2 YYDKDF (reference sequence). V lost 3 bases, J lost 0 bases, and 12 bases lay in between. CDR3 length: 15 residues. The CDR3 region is CATSRGGGGSYEQYF. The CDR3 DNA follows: TGTGCCACCAGCAGGGGGGGAGGGGGCTCCTACGAGCAGTACTTC.

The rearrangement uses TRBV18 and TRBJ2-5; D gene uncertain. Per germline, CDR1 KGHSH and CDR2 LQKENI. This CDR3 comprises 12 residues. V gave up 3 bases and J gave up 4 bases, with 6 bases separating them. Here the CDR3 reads CASSPTRETQYF. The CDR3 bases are TGTGCCAGCTCACCGACTCGAGAGACCCAGTACTTC.

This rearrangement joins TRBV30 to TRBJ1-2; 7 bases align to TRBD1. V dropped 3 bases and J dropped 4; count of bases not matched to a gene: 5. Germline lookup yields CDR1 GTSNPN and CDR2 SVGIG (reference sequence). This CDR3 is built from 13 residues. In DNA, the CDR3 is TGTGCCTGGAGCCCAGGGGGGAGCTATGGCTACACCTTC. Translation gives CAWSPGGSYGYTF.

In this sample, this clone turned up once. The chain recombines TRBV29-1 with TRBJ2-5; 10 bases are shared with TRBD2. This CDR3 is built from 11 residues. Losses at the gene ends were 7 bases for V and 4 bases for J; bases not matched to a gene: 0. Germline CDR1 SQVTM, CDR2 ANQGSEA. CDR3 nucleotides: TGCAGCGCTAGCGGGGGAGAGACCCAGTACTTC. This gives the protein CSASGGETQYF.

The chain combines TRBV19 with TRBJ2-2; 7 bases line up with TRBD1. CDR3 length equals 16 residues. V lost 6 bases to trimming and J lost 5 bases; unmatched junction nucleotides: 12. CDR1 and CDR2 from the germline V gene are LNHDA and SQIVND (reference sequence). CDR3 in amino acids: CASSPNPGQRTGELFF. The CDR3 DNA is TGTGCCAGTAGCCCTAACCCGGGACAGCGAACCGGGGAGCTGTTTTTT.

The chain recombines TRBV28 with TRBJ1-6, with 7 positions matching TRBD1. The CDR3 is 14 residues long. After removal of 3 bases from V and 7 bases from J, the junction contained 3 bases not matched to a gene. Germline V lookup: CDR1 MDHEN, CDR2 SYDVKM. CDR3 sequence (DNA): TGTGCCAGCAGTTTCGGACAGGAAAATTCACCCCTCCACTTT. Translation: CASSFGQENSPLHF.

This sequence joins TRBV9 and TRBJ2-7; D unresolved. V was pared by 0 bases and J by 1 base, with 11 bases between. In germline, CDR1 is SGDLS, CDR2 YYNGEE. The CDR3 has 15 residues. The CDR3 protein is CASSVEPGGSYEQYF. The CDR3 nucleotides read TGTGCCAGCAGCGTAGAACCCGGCGGATCCTACGAGCAGTACTTC.

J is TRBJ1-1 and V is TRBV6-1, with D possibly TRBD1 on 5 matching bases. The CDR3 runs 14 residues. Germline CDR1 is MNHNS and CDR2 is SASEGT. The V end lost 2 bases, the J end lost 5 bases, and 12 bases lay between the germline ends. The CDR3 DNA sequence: TGTGCCAGCAGTGAACCGACAGATGGTACTGAAGCTTTCTTT. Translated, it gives CASSEPTDGTEAFF.

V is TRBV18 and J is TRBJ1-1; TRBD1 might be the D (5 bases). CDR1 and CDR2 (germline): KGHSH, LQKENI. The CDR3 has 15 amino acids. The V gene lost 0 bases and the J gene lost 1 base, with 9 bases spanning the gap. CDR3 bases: TGTGCCAGCTCACCACCGGGCAGGGCGAACACTGAAGCTTTCTTT. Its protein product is CASSPPGRANTEAFF.

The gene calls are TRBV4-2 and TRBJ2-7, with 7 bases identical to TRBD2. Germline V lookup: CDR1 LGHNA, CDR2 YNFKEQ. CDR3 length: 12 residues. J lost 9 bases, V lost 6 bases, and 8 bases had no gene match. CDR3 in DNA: TGTGCCAGCAGTCCGGACGGGGGGTGGCAGTACTTC. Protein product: CASSPDGGWQYF.

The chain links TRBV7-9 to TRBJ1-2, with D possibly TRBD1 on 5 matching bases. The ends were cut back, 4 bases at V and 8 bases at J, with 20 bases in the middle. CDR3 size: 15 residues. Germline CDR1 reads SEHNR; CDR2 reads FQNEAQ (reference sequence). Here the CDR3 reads CASSSSWGDGEGYTF. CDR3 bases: TGTGCCAGCAGCTCCTCTTGGGGGGACGGGGAGGGCTACACCTTC.